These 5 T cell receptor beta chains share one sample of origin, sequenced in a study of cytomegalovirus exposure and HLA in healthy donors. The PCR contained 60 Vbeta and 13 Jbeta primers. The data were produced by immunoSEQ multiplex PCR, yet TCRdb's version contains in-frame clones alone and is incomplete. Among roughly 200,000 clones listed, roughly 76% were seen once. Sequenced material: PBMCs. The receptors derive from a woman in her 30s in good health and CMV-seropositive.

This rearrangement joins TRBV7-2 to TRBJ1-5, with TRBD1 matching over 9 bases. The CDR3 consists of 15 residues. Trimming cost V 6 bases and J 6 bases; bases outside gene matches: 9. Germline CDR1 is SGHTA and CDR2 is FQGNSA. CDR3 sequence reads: CASRPGTGNSQPQHF. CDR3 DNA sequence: TGTGCCAGCAGACCCGGGACAGGGAATAGTCAGCCCCAGCATTTT.

The CDR3 DNA reads TGTGCCAGCAGCCCGGGGGGCGGTAATAATGAAAAACTGTTTTTT. Encoded protein: CASSPGGGNNEKLFF. This rearrangement joins TRBV28 to TRBJ1-4, with D possibly TRBD1 on 6 matching bases. This CDR3 has 15 residues. The V end lost 6 bases, the J end lost 4 bases, and 15 bases lay between the germline ends. Looked up from germline, CDR1 is MDHEN and CDR2 is SYDVKM.

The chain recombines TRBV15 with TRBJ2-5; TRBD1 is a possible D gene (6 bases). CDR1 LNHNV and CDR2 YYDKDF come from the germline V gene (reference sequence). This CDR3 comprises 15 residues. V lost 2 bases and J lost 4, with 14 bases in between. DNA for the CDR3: TGTGCCACCAGCAGAAGGACAGCCCAAGGAGAGACCCAGTACTTC. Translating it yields CATSRRTAQGETQYF.

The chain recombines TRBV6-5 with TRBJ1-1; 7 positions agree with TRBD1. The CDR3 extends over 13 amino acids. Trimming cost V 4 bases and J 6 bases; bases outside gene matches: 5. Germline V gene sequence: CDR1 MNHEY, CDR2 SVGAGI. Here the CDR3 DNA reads TGTGCCAGCAGTTTCGACAGGGCGGCTGAAGCTTTCTTT. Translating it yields CASSFDRAAEAFF.

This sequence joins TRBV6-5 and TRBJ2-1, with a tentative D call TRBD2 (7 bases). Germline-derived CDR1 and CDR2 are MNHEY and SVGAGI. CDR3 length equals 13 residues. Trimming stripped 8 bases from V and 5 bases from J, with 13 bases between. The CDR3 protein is CASSRGADNEQFF. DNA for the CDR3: TGTGCCAGCTCCCGGGGGGCCGACAATGAGCAGTTCTTC.